This T cell receptor (beta chain) was identified during a study of T cell repertoires in cytomegalovirus infection. Study overall: Through public TCR beta signatures, both CMV infection and matching HLA type were indicated. Notes on the study in general: CMV-specific TCR beta clonotypes restricted by HLA-C dominated the ex vivo response.

MiXCR, applied by TCRdb to the reads, yields one record per CDR3 protein. The data contain approximately 400,000 distinct CDR3 sequences, roughly 31% of them seen just once; the ten biggest clones take up around 15%. On this clonotype itself: What it binds is unknown.

The CDR3 spans 12 residues. The V end was cut by 4 bases, the J end by 8 bases, with 14 bases between. The germline V gene has CDR1 SQVTM and CDR2 ANQGSEA. The material sequenced was PBMCs. The sequence was collected from a human donor in good health (CMV status not recorded). Some clones in this sample may be carry-over from other donors' samples. V is TRBV29-1 and J is TRBJ1-2; no firm D call. The CDR3 is CSVGGLTSGYTF. DNA for the CDR3: TGCAGCGTTGGAGGGCTGACTAGCGGCTACACCTTC.